A selection of T cell receptor beta chains follows, all from one sample in a study of cytotoxic CD8 clonotypes in ibrutinib-treated CLL. The method was immunoSEQ multiplex PCR; TCRdb's version includes in-frame clones alone and lacks a portion of them. Found here are roughly 330,000 clones, 67% of them singletons; the top ten hold roughly 6%. The input for sequencing was PBMCs, taken after 36 months of ibrutinib treatment. The receptors derive from a human donor with chronic lymphocytic leukemia. Both conserved end residues are part of each CDR3. The D gene is left open where the match is weak. Some rows mark clone size as missing; the rest say once, few, many or name a class of expanded clone.

.	TRBV19	TRBD2	TRBJ2-3	TGTGCCAGTAGATACCGGGGGGGCGATACGCAGTATTTT	CASRYRGGDTQYF
.	TRBV7-2	.	TRBJ1-2	TGTGCCAGCAGCTTAGTTCCCTCTCTCTATGGCTACACCTTC	CASSLVPSLYGYTF
few	TRBV9	.	TRBJ2-7	TGTGCCAGCAGCGTAGGCCCATCCTCCTACGAGCAGTACTTC	CASSVGPSSYEQYF
.	TRBV10-3	TRBD1	TRBJ2-7	TGTGCCATCAGCGTTGGACAGGCCGTGCGATCCTACGAGCAGTACTTC	CAISVGQAVRSYEQYF
.	TRBV28	.	TRBJ1-2	TGTGCCAGCAGGGGTGCGCCGTATGGCTACACCTTC	CASRGAPYGYTF
.	TRBV11-2	TRBD2	TRBJ2-1	TGTGCCAGCAGCTACCCGCATCCGGGACTAGCGGGATACAATGAGCAGTTCTTC	CASSYPHPGLAGYNEQFF
few	TRBV2	TRBD1	TRBJ2-6	TGTGCCAGCAGTGAAGTGACAGGGACCTCTGGGGCCAACGTCCTGACTTTC	CASSEVTGTSGANVLTF
.	TRBV11-2	.	TRBJ2-5	TGTGCCAGCAGCTTACTTACGGGGAAAGGAGAGACCCAGTACTTC	CASSLLTGKGETQYF
.	TRBV27	.	TRBJ2-1	TGTGCCAGCAGTTACCTGGGACCGACCGATGAGCAGTTCTTC	CASSYLGPTDEQFF
once	TRBV7-2	.	TRBJ2-3	TGTGCCAGCAGCTTGTTGGTAGATACGCAGTATTTT	CASSLLVDTQYF
.	TRBV5-1	.	TRBJ1-6	TGCGCCAGCAGCTTGGCCCCACGGGGAAAAGATTCACCCCTCCACTTT	CASSLAPRGKDSPLHF
.	TRBV2	TRBD2	TRBJ2-1	TGTGCCAGCAAGGTAACTAGCGGGGGACGCAATGAGCAGTTCTTC	CASKVTSGGRNEQFF
.	TRBV29-1	.	TRBJ2-7	TGCAGCGTTGAAGATGGACAGGCGGGGTTCGAGCAGTACTTC	CSVEDGQAGFEQYF
.	TRBV28	TRBD2	TRBJ2-4	TGTGCCAGCAGTTTACCCTTAGCGGGTAAAAACATTCAGTACTTC	CASSLPLAGKNIQYF
once	TRBV27	TRBD2	TRBJ2-3	TGTGCCAGCAGGAAGACTAGCGGGGGGGAGACAGATACGCAGTATTTT	CASRKTSGGETDTQYF
.	TRBV10-2	.	TRBJ2-7	TGCGCCAGCCTCGAGGGGGTGGGCTACGAGCAGTACTTC	CASLEGVGYEQYF
.	TRBV29-1	TRBD2	TRBJ2-5	TGCAGCGTTCTCGGGTTAGCGGGAGAGACCCAGTACTTC	CSVLGLAGETQYF
few	TRBV2	.	TRBJ2-7	TGTGCCAGCAGTGATGGACGAGACTACGAGCAGTACTTC	CASSDGRDYEQYF
.	TRBV9	.	TRBJ1-2	TGTGCCAGCAGCGTAGGAGGAAGAGGCTACACCTTC	CASSVGGRGYTF
.	TRBV6-5	TRBD2	TRBJ2-5	TGTGCCAGCAGTTTGTTCGGGGGGGAGACCCAGTACTTC	CASSLFGGETQYF
.	TRBV10-3	.	TRBJ2-1	TGTGCCATCAGTGAGTCGCCTAGCTCCTACAATGAGCAGTTCTTC	CAISESPSSYNEQFF
.	TRBV6-5	.	TRBJ1-3	TGTGCCAGCAGTCCCGGGACCTCTGGAAACACCATATATTTT	CASSPGTSGNTIYF
.	TRBV9	.	TRBJ2-7	TGTGCCAGCAGCGTAGTGTCCGGGGGCGAGCAGTACTTC	CASSVVSGGEQYF
.	TRBV9	.	TRBJ1-1	TGTGCCAGCAGCCCCTACAGGAACACTGAAGCTTTCTTT	CASSPYRNTEAFF
.	TRBV9	.	TRBJ1-3	TGTGCCAGCAGCGTAGCCTCACTTGGTGACACCATATATTTT	CASSVASLGDTIYF
.	TRBV28	.	TRBJ1-6	TGTGCCAGCAGTTCAATAGAGAGGGATTCACCCCTCCACTTT	CASSSIERDSPLHF
.	TRBV5-6	.	TRBJ2-7	TGTGCCAGCAGCGCGCCCGGGAGAGTGAGCTCCTACGAGCAGTACTTC	CASSAPGRVSSYEQYF
.	TRBV6-5	TRBD1	TRBJ1-5	TGTGCCAGCAGCAACGGACAGGGGGCATATCAGCCCCAGCATTTT	CASSNGQGAYQPQHF
.	TRBV27	.	TRBJ2-6	TGTGCCAGCAGTTTGGGGTCCTCTGGGGCCAACGTCCTGACTTTC	CASSLGSSGANVLTF
.	TRBV19	.	TRBJ1-4	TGTGCCAGTAGTATACGTCAAGTTAATGAAAAACTGTTTTTT	CASSIRQVNEKLFF
few	TRBV11-3	.	TRBJ1-2	TGTGCCAGCAGCTTAATAGGGGAAGCTAACTATGGCTACACCTTC	CASSLIGEANYGYTF